These 20 T cell receptor beta chains were sequenced from one sample in a study of T cells in Graves' hyperthyroidism and ophthalmopathy. Amplification of TCR beta CDR3 regions was performed using RNA transcripts as template. The HTBI primer set drove a first-round RT-PCR of the TCR CDR3. TCRdb reprocessed the multiplex PCR reads with MiXCR, giving one entry per CDR3 protein. The profile covers 400,000 to 500,000 distinct CDR3 sequences, with roughly an eighth appearing a single time and more than 4.5% taken by the ten largest. Sample: blood. The receptors here all came from a young woman with Graves' hyperthyroidism.

The rearrangement joins TRBV7-6 to TRBJ2-5; 10 positions match TRBD2. The CDR3 runs 16 residues. The germline V gene encodes CDR1 SGHVS and CDR2 FNYEAQ. V dropped 5 bases and J dropped 1; count of bases not matched to a gene: 7. CDR3 protein: CASSQGTSAFQETQYF. In DNA form, the CDR3 reads TGTGCCAGCAGCCAAGGGACTAGCGCTTTCCAAGAGACCCAGTACTTC.

There are many counts of this clonotype. This chain joins TRBV5-1 and TRBJ1-1, with TRBD1 matching 11 bases. The junction had 10 bases not matched to a gene; V was cut back by 7 bases and J by 5 bases. Germline V lookup: CDR1 SGHRS, CDR2 YFSETQ. There are 15 residues in the CDR3. CDR3 bases: TGCGCCAGCGCTACTGGACAGGGGGCGAATACTGAAGCTTTCTTT. Its translation: CASATGQGANTEAFF.

The V gene is TRBV20-1, the J gene TRBJ2-7; 8 bases map to TRBD1. Germline V gene data show CDR1 as DFQATT and CDR2 as SNEGSKA (reference sequence). This CDR3 contains 15 residues. J gave up 0 bases and V 6 bases, and 10 bases lay outside the gene matches. CDR3 residues: CSATPTGVLSYEQYF. CDR3 DNA sequence: TGCAGTGCAACCCCGACAGGGGTACTCTCCTACGAGCAGTACTTC.

This clonotype was recorded many times. Here the CDR3 reads CAISVRGDTQYF. The CDR3 coding sequence is TGTGCCATCAGTGTACGGGGTGATACGCAGTATTTT. The chain uses TRBV10-3 and TRBJ2-3, with TRBD2 as a possible D gene (5 bases). The ends were cut back, 4 bases at V and 6 bases at J, with 8 bases in the middle. This CDR3 has 12 residues. CDR1 ENHRY and CDR2 SYGVKD come from the germline V gene.

V usage is TRBV6-7 and J usage is TRBJ2-3; 9 nucleotides match TRBD2. TRBV6-7 is an ORF, with its function uncertain. V was clipped by 8 bases and J by 3 bases; unmatched bases: 6. This CDR3 has 14 amino acids. The CDR3 coding sequence is TGTGCCAGCGATATGGCGGGGGGGACAGATACGCAGTATTTT. This encodes CASDMAGGTDTQYF.

For this clonotype: This may stem from a read error, because a much larger clone lies one nucleotide away. The chain couples TRBV2 to TRBJ2-7; D unresolved. Germline-derived CDR1 and CDR2 are SNHLY and FYNNEI. CDR3 size: 10 residues. Trimming cost V 8 bases and J 4 bases, with 6 bases left between them. The CDR3 DNA reads TGTGCCAGCGGGGAATACGAGCAGTACTTC. Protein product: CASGEYEQYF.

Ten or more counts support this clonotype. The chain joins TRBV7-8 to TRBJ1-1; D uncertain. The CDR3 sequence is 15 residues long. Per the germline V gene, CDR1 is SGHVS and CDR2 is FQNEAQ. The V gene lost 1 base and the J gene lost 1 base, with 10 bases spanning the gap. The CDR3, as DNA: TGTGCCAGCAGCTTAGGTTCCCGCGAGAACACTGAAGCTTTCTTT. Protein product: CASSLGSRENTEAFF.

This clonotype was counted ten times or more. The gene calls are TRBV10-3 and TRBJ2-5; 7 bases line up with TRBD2. The V segment lost 5 bases and the J segment 2 bases; nucleotides outside the gene matches: 2. Per germline, CDR1 ENHRY and CDR2 SYGVKD. This CDR3 has 13 amino acids. CDR3 sequence reads: CAISWREQETQYF. The CDR3 coding sequence is TGTGCCATCAGTTGGCGGGAGCAAGAGACCCAGTACTTC.

A few counts support this clonotype. The chain employs TRBV5-6 and TRBJ2-3, with a weak D call TRBD2 (5 bases). Deletions cut 4 bases from V and 6 bases from J, with 18 bases between. Germline CDR1 reads SGHDT; CDR2 reads YYEEEE. CDR3 size: 15 residues. The CDR3 reads CASSLFTSVGDTQYF. The CDR3 coding sequence is TGTGCCAGCAGCCTCTTCACTAGTGTGGGTGATACGCAGTATTTT.

This clonotype was counted at least ten times. The V gene is TRBV27, the J gene TRBJ1-1; maybe TRBD1 (6 bases). Germline V CDR1 and CDR2: MNHEY, SMNVEV (reference sequence). The CDR3 covers 15 residues. The V end lost 3 bases, the J end lost 1 base, and 12 bases lay between the germline ends. The CDR3 DNA reads TGTGCCAGCAGTTTTGGGGGCGCTGGGAACACTGAAGCTTTCTTT. This gives the protein CASSFGGAGNTEAFF.

This clonotype occurred a few times. V gene TRBV13 combines with J gene TRBJ2-6; D unresolved. Trimming stripped 7 bases from V and 3 bases from J, with 7 bases between. The length of the CDR3 is 13 residues. Germline-derived CDR1 and CDR2 are PRHDT and FYEKMQ (reference sequence). CDR3 residues: CASTRGGANVLTF. For the CDR3, the DNA is TGTGCCAGCACGCGAGGTGGGGCCAACGTCCTGACTTTC.

This clonotype has only a few counts. The V call is TRBV4-1, the J call TRBJ2-3, with 9 bases identical to TRBD2. CDR1 MGHRA and CDR2 YSYEKL come from the germline V gene. Unmatched junction bases numbered 11, after V lost 2 bases and J lost 5 bases. The CDR3 consists of 17 residues. The chain's CDR3 is CASSQYKAGGPKDTQYF. The CDR3 nucleotides read TGCGCCAGCAGCCAATATAAGGCGGGAGGGCCAAAAGATACGCAGTATTTT.

In this sample, this clonotype turned up many times. The chain recombines TRBV6-1 with TRBJ2-1; 11 bases are shared with TRBD2. The V gene's germline CDR1 is MNHNS and CDR2 SASEGT. This CDR3 is 15 amino acids long. V dropped 6 bases and J dropped 4; count of bases not matched to a gene: 5. The CDR3 here is CASRQVAGGYNEQFF. DNA for the CDR3: TGTGCCAGCAGGCAGGTAGCGGGAGGGTACAATGAGCAGTTCTTC.

The V gene is TRBV28, the J gene TRBJ2-7; 7 nucleotides match TRBD1. V dropped 8 bases and J dropped 4; count of bases not matched to a gene: 8. CDR3 length equals 13 residues. From germline, CDR1 is MDHEN and CDR2 SYDVKM. CDR3 amino acids: CASGSQGKYEQYF. The CDR3 coding sequence is TGTGCCAGCGGGTCACAGGGGAAATACGAGCAGTACTTC.

As for this clonotype: A read error is possible here, since a much larger clone lies one base away. This chain uses TRBV6-1 with TRBJ1-5, with D tentatively TRBD1 (5 bases). Deletions cut 6 bases from V and 11 bases from J, with 17 bases between. CDR3 size: 13 residues. Germline lookup yields CDR1 MNHNS and CDR2 SASEGT. The CDR3 loop is CASRQDSLGAQHF. For the CDR3, the DNA is TGTGCCAGCAGACAAGACAGCCTCGGGGCCCAGCATTTT.

This clonotype turned up a few times. This chain joins TRBV29-1 and TRBJ2-1; the D is unclear. The CDR3 contains 13 residues. V was pared by 7 bases and J by 0 bases, with 10 bases between. Germline CDR1 reads SQVTM; CDR2 reads ANQGSEA. CDR3 residues: CSAKGFSYNEQFF. For the CDR3, the DNA is TGCAGCGCCAAGGGATTCTCCTACAATGAGCAGTTCTTC.

The chain is built from TRBV9 and TRBJ1-3, with D tentatively TRBD1 (5 bases). The CDR3 contains 17 residues. Germline V gene data show CDR1 as SGDLS and CDR2 as YYNGEE. V was cut by 4 bases and J by 0 bases, with 17 bases left in between. In DNA form, the CDR3 reads TGTGCCAGCAGCCTAACAGGCCCACTCCCCTCTGGAAACACCATATATTTT. Its protein product is CASSLTGPLPSGNTIYF. The full variable domain, with the rest looked up from reference TRBV9 and TRBJ1-3, is DSGVTQTPKHLITATGQRVTLRCSPRSGDLSVYWYQQSLDQGLQFLIQYYNGEERAKGNILERFSAQQFPDLHSELNLSSLELGDSALYFCASSLTGPLPSGNTIYFGEGSWLTVV.

This clonotype was picked up a small number of times. The rearrangement uses TRBV16 and TRBJ1-1; weak D call: TRBD1 (6 bases). Trimming took 0 bases from V and 4 from J, leaving 12 bases between them. CDR3 length equals 15 residues. The germline CDR1 and CDR2 sequences are KGHSY and FQNENV. CDR3: CASSQSSGTFTEAFF. The DNA for the CDR3 is TGTGCCAGCAGCCAATCATCGGGGACATTCACTGAAGCTTTCTTT. The whole variable domain, remainder taken from reference TRBV16 and TRBJ1-1, is GEEVAQTPKHLVRGEGQKAKLYCAPIKGHSYVFWYQQVLKNEFKFLISFQNENVFDETGMPKERFSAKCLPNSPCSLEIQATKLEDSAVYFCASSQSSGTFTEAFFGQGTRLTVV.

CDR3 sequence (DNA): TGTGCCAGCAGCTTAGCGACAGGGCGCCCTACCTACGAGCAGTACTTC. Encoded protein: CASSLATGRPTYEQYF. This chain uses TRBV7-9 with TRBJ2-7, with TRBD1 matching over 7 bases. Trimming took 0 bases from V and 2 from J; bases not matched to a gene: 7. Germline V gives CDR1 SEHNR, CDR2 FQNEAQ (reference sequence). The CDR3 is made up of 16 amino acids.

The table lists this clonotype with a few counts. A junction end diverges from the germline sequence, so it may reflect a read error. V is TRBV20-1 and J is TRBJ1-5, with D hard to call. The CDR3 has 15 residues. Germline CDR1 and CDR2: DFQATT and SNEGSKA (reference sequence). CDR3 sequence: CGAKSRASLNQPQHF. The DNA of the CDR3 is TGCGGTGCTAAGTCCCGGGCCTCACTCAATCAGCCCCAGCATTTT.